This is a list of T cell receptor beta chains from one sample in a study of CD8 T cells in Susac syndrome. Each CDR3 protein is one row after TCRdb ran MiXCR on the immunoSEQ multiplex PCR reads. The sample has around 130,000 distinct CDR3 sequences; roughly 94% are singletons. Material: CD8+ T cells from PBMCs. These receptors were obtained from a human donor with Susac syndrome. The CDR3 runs from the conserved cysteine through the conserved F or W. A D gene is named only where the DNA matches it firmly. Clone size, where shown, is once, few, many, or a class for clones that have expanded.

clone_size: .; d_call: TRBD1; j_call: TRBJ2-7; v_call: TRBV15; cdr3_aa: CATSRGQGSSYEQYF; cdr3_nt: TGTGCCACCAGCAGAGGACAGGGCAGCTCCTACGAGCAGTACTTC
clone_size: .; d_call: TRBD2; j_call: TRBJ2-1; v_call: TRBV7-8; cdr3_aa: CATMGRALGEQFF; cdr3_nt: TGTGCCACCATGGGGAGGGCCCTGGGTGAGCAGTTCTTC
clone_size: .; d_call: TRBD2; j_call: TRBJ2-1; v_call: TRBV6-6; cdr3_aa: CASNLAGGQGEQFF; cdr3_nt: TGTGCCAGCAATCTAGCGGGGGGGCAGGGTGAGCAGTTCTTC
clone_size: .; d_call: .; j_call: TRBJ2-1; v_call: TRBV7-9; cdr3_aa: CASSFSREQFF; cdr3_nt: TGTGCCAGCAGCTTCTCCCGGGAGCAGTTCTTC
clone_size: .; d_call: .; j_call: TRBJ1-1; v_call: TRBV5-4; cdr3_aa: CASSRGPEAFF; cdr3_nt: TGTGCCAGCAGCCGGGGCCCTGAAGCTTTCTTT
clone_size: .; d_call: TRBD1; j_call: TRBJ1-2; v_call: TRBV20-1; cdr3_aa: CSAKAYGTDYGYTF; cdr3_nt: TGCAGTGCAAAAGCCTACGGGACAGACTATGGCTACACCTTC
clone_size: .; d_call: TRBD1; j_call: TRBJ2-6; v_call: TRBV25-1; cdr3_aa: CASSEGGTGSSGANVLTF; cdr3_nt: TGTGCCAGCAGTGAAGGCGGGACAGGGAGCTCTGGGGCCAACGTCCTGACTTTC
clone_size: .; d_call: TRBD2; j_call: TRBJ2-5; v_call: TRBV12-3/TRBV12-4; cdr3_aa: CASSPGLAGLYQETQYF; cdr3_nt: TGTGCCAGCAGTCCAGGGCTAGCGGGGCTGTACCAAGAGACCCAGTACTTC
clone_size: .; d_call: .; j_call: TRBJ1-4; v_call: TRBV9; cdr3_aa: CASSPFEWANEKLFF; cdr3_nt: TGTGCCAGCAGCCCCTTCGAGTGGGCTAATGAAAAACTGTTTTTT
clone_size: .; d_call: TRBD1; j_call: TRBJ1-2; v_call: TRBV20-1; cdr3_aa: CSARDRASFADYGYTF; cdr3_nt: TGCAGTGCCAGGGACAGGGCAAGCTTCGCGGACTATGGCTACACCTTC
clone_size: few; d_call: .; j_call: TRBJ2-7; v_call: TRBV3-1; cdr3_aa: CASSQLQGYEQYF; cdr3_nt: TGTGCCAGCAGCCAACTGCAGGGTTACGAGCAGTACTTC
clone_size: once; d_call: TRBD1; j_call: TRBJ1-5; v_call: TRBV20-1; cdr3_aa: CSARDDREHQPQHF; cdr3_nt: TGCAGTGCTAGAGATGACAGGGAACATCAGCCCCAGCATTTT
clone_size: .; d_call: TRBD2; j_call: TRBJ2-7; v_call: TRBV9; cdr3_aa: CASSVGVAGIYEQYF; cdr3_nt: TGTGCCAGCAGCGTAGGGGTAGCGGGGATTTACGAGCAGTACTTC
clone_size: .; d_call: .; j_call: TRBJ2-7; v_call: TRBV11-2; cdr3_aa: CASSLVDRGHEQYF; cdr3_nt: TGTGCCAGCAGCTTAGTAGATCGGGGCCACGAGCAGTACTTC
clone_size: .; d_call: .; j_call: TRBJ2-7; v_call: TRBV4-1; cdr3_aa: CASSPGPTYEQYF; cdr3_nt: TGCGCCAGCAGCCCTGGGCCAACCTACGAGCAGTACTTC
clone_size: few; d_call: .; j_call: TRBJ2-7; v_call: TRBV27; cdr3_aa: CASSFGTEFYEQYF; cdr3_nt: TGTGCCAGCAGTTTTGGGACTGAATTTTACGAGCAGTACTTC
clone_size: .; d_call: .; j_call: TRBJ1-2; v_call: TRBV13; cdr3_aa: CASSLPGAGGYTF; cdr3_nt: TGTGCCAGCAGCTTACCAGGGGCAGGGGGCTACACCTTC
clone_size: .; d_call: .; j_call: TRBJ1-2; v_call: TRBV6-5; cdr3_aa: CASSYSGSFNYGYTF; cdr3_nt: TGTGCCAGCAGTTACTCTGGCAGCTTTAACTATGGCTACACCTTC
clone_size: .; d_call: .; j_call: TRBJ2-3; v_call: TRBV2; cdr3_aa: CASSVRYYTDTQYF; cdr3_nt: TGTGCCAGCAGTGTAAGGTATTACACAGATACGCAGTATTTT
clone_size: .; d_call: TRBD2; j_call: TRBJ2-7; v_call: TRBV7-2; cdr3_aa: CASSLDVEVWGGGEQYF; cdr3_nt: TGTGCCAGCAGCTTAGACGTGGAGGTTTGGGGGGGTGGCGAGCAGTACTTC
clone_size: .; d_call: .; j_call: TRBJ2-5; v_call: TRBV6-6; cdr3_aa: CASSQLPRGQETQYF; cdr3_nt: TGTGCCAGCAGCCAACTCCCGCGGGGTCAAGAGACCCAGTACTTC
clone_size: .; d_call: TRBD2; j_call: TRBJ2-5; v_call: TRBV29-1; cdr3_aa: CSVAPSGGYETQYF; cdr3_nt: TGCAGCGTTGCCCCTAGCGGGGGATATGAGACCCAGTACTTC
clone_size: .; d_call: TRBD1; j_call: TRBJ2-1; v_call: TRBV4-1; cdr3_aa: CASGPPDRGTGEQFF; cdr3_nt: TGCGCCAGCGGGCCCCCGGACAGGGGCACAGGTGAGCAGTTCTTC
clone_size: .; d_call: .; j_call: TRBJ1-5; v_call: TRBV9; cdr3_aa: CASSVAGSGQPQHF; cdr3_nt: TGTGCCAGCAGCGTAGCTGGGTCGGGTCAGCCCCAGCATTTT
clone_size: .; d_call: TRBD2; j_call: TRBJ2-3; v_call: TRBV25-1; cdr3_aa: CASSELASAGADTQYF; cdr3_nt: TGTGCCAGCAGTGAATTGGCCTCGGCGGGGGCAGATACGCAGTATTTT
clone_size: .; d_call: .; j_call: TRBJ1-1; v_call: TRBV20-1; cdr3_aa: CSARVGQGRTEAFF; cdr3_nt: TGCAGTGCTAGAGTCGGGCAGGGCCGCACTGAAGCTTTCTTT
clone_size: .; d_call: .; j_call: TRBJ1-6; v_call: TRBV4-1; cdr3_aa: CASSRSKGPLHF; cdr3_nt: TGCGCCAGCAGCCGTTCTAAAGGACCCCTCCACTTT
clone_size: .; d_call: .; j_call: TRBJ2-1; v_call: TRBV19; cdr3_aa: CASTPSGDEQFF; cdr3_nt: TGTGCCAGTACCCCCTCTGGAGATGAGCAGTTCTTC
clone_size: .; d_call: .; j_call: TRBJ1-6; v_call: TRBV21-1; cdr3_aa: CASSPPGDGGSGSSPLHF; cdr3_nt: TGTGCCAGCAGCCCCCCCGGTGATGGGGGGTCTGGAAGCTCACCCCTCCACTTT
clone_size: .; d_call: .; j_call: TRBJ2-5; v_call: TRBV7-9; cdr3_aa: CASNPDGETQYF; cdr3_nt: TGTGCCAGCAACCCAGATGGGGAGACCCAGTACTTC
clone_size: .; d_call: .; j_call: TRBJ1-6; v_call: TRBV7-6; cdr3_aa: CASSLAAGSNSPLHF; cdr3_nt: TGTGCCAGCAGCTTAGCAGCAGGGAGTAATTCACCCCTCCACTTT
clone_size: .; d_call: .; j_call: TRBJ1-2; v_call: TRBV27; cdr3_aa: CASSLSQGWGGYTF; cdr3_nt: TGTGCCAGCAGTTTATCTCAGGGCTGGGGCGGCTACACCTTC
clone_size: .; d_call: .; j_call: TRBJ2-7; v_call: TRBV29-1; cdr3_aa: CSVEGQRTYEQYF; cdr3_nt: TGCAGCGTTGAAGGGCAGAGAACCTACGAGCAGTACTTC
clone_size: .; d_call: .; j_call: TRBJ2-7; v_call: TRBV20-1; cdr3_aa: CSARDWDSSYEQYF; cdr3_nt: TGCAGTGCTAGAGATTGGGACTCCTCCTACGAGCAGTACTTC
clone_size: once; d_call: .; j_call: TRBJ2-3; v_call: TRBV7-9; cdr3_aa: CASRIGPSTDTQYF; cdr3_nt: TGTGCCAGCAGGATTGGGCCCAGCACAGATACGCAGTATTTT
clone_size: .; d_call: TRBD1; j_call: TRBJ2-1; v_call: TRBV2; cdr3_aa: CASRLPGQKNEQFF; cdr3_nt: TGTGCCAGCCGTCTACCGGGACAGAAAAATGAGCAGTTCTTC
clone_size: .; d_call: .; j_call: TRBJ2-5; v_call: TRBV6-4; cdr3_aa: CASSPGPQETQYF; cdr3_nt: TGTGCCAGCAGTCCGGGACCTCAAGAGACCCAGTACTTC
clone_size: .; d_call: TRBD2; j_call: TRBJ2-2; v_call: TRBV11-2; cdr3_aa: CASSLGPGLAGGLSTGELFF; cdr3_nt: TGTGCCAGCAGCTTAGGCCCGGGACTAGCGGGGGGGCTAAGTACCGGGGAGCTGTTTTTT
clone_size: .; d_call: .; j_call: TRBJ1-4; v_call: TRBV9; cdr3_aa: CASSQRDGRVEKLFF; cdr3_nt: TGTGCCAGCAGCCAACGGGACGGGAGGGTAGAAAAACTGTTTTTT
clone_size: .; d_call: TRBD2; j_call: TRBJ2-7; v_call: TRBV29-1; cdr3_aa: CSGLAANSYEQYF; cdr3_nt: TGCAGCGGACTAGCGGCGAACTCCTACGAGCAGTACTTC
clone_size: .; d_call: .; j_call: TRBJ2-3; v_call: TRBV9; cdr3_aa: CASSPRAVISTDTQYF; cdr3_nt: TGTGCCAGCAGCCCTAGAGCAGTCATCAGCACAGATACGCAGTATTTT
clone_size: once; d_call: .; j_call: TRBJ2-5; v_call: TRBV11-2; cdr3_aa: CASSFGAGQETQYF; cdr3_nt: TGTGCCAGCAGCTTCGGGGCAGGGCAAGAGACCCAGTACTTC
clone_size: once; d_call: .; j_call: TRBJ2-7; v_call: TRBV5-6; cdr3_aa: CASTPQGTYEQYF; cdr3_nt: TGTGCCAGCACCCCGCAAGGAACTTACGAGCAGTACTTC
clone_size: .; d_call: .; j_call: TRBJ2-2; v_call: TRBV20-1; cdr3_aa: CSALPWGGHAGELFF; cdr3_nt: TGCAGTGCTCTACCGTGGGGGGGGCACGCCGGGGAGCTGTTTTTT
clone_size: .; d_call: TRBD2; j_call: TRBJ2-3; v_call: TRBV12-3/TRBV12-4; cdr3_aa: CASSIGTRGDTQYF; cdr3_nt: TGTGCCAGCAGTATCGGGACTAGGGGAGATACGCAGTATTTT